This T cell receptor beta chain was identified in a study of siplizumab effects on memory and regulatory T cells (dated by TCRdb to the late 2010s). About the full investigation: The effect of the anti-CD2 antibody siplizumab on alloreactive T-cell subsets was examined in allogeneic mixed lymphocyte reactions constructed from human PBMCs.

Notes on this clone: There is no known antigen for this receptor. No per-base quality is available; no much larger clone lies one base away.

Additional sequencing covered unstimulated subsets from three donor pairs, namely CD8+ effector memory, CD4+ naive, CD8+ TEMRA, CD4+ memory and CD8+ naive. Sorted unstimulated T cells, along with proliferating T cells recovered from mixed lymphocyte reactions, underwent TCRbeta CDR3 sequencing. Fresh whole blood from 9 to 10 HLA-typed healthy donors served as the source for isolating PBMCs. Results and caveats for the whole study, not just this receptor: Among mappable alloreactive CD4+ clones, the Treg-derived fraction averaged 68.8% with siplizumab versus about 27% in control reactions. The suppressive function of proliferating Tregs from siplizumab cultures was not functionally confirmed. Unstimulated naive T cells appeared more diverse than memory T cells, and naive cells seemed to contribute substantially to the alloresponse. Because sequences at frequencies below about 10^-5 were poorly captured, only a minor fraction of alloreactive clones could be mapped back to unstimulated subsets. Siplizumab significantly lowered the cumulative frequency of alloreactive sequences that could be traced to unstimulated CD4+ memory T cells. A naive or memory phenotype could not be assigned to roughly 80-97% of proliferating CD4+ or CD8+ clones.

CDR1 MNHNY and CDR2 SVGAGI are derived from the germline V gene (reference sequence). The germline V end is reduced by 7 bases and the J end by 5 bases; junction bases left unmatched: 13. The CDR3, cysteine through phenylalanine, is 15 amino acids long. Kept here is only the CDR3 DNA, which spans 45 bases and is read in frame from base 1. The method was the immunoSEQ multiplex PCR assay. Approximately 10^5 TCR templates per sample were assayed by the deep sequencing platform. Genomic DNA extracted from sorted T cells was the material used for TCRbeta CDR3 sequencing. The paper's processing steps were these. The R programming language was used for clonal analysis of the TCRbeta CDR3 data. Unstimulated samples were compared with post-reaction CFSE-low samples to define alloreactive CD4+ and CD8+ clones. Regulatory or non-regulatory origin was assigned to alloreactive CD4+ clones by matching of sequences to sorted unstimulated Treg and non-Treg repertoires. What TCRdb holds here is the immuneACCESS table cut down to in-frame rearrangements. Part of the clones is not present; checked against another copy, under half of the missing clones reflect an unresolved V gene, and the others are unexplained. Clonal size and the V and J genes are those of that table, whereas D and trimming came from the DNA. Here the sample has about 62,000 clones; less than 80% occur a single time. Together, the top ten hold 0.35% to 0.5% of the sample.

This receptor was identified in a human donor in good health. Sequencing was performed on memory CD4+ T cells sorted from blood. The cell subset or site label for this specimen denotes: unstimulated CD4+ memory T cells. In this chain, TRBV6-6 is recombined with TRBJ2-7; TRBD2 aligns with 8 central bases. The nucleotide sequence reads as follows: TGTGCCAGCACGAGTTCGGGGGGGGCCCGGGACGAGCAGTACTTC. This is translated as CASTSSGGARDEQYF.